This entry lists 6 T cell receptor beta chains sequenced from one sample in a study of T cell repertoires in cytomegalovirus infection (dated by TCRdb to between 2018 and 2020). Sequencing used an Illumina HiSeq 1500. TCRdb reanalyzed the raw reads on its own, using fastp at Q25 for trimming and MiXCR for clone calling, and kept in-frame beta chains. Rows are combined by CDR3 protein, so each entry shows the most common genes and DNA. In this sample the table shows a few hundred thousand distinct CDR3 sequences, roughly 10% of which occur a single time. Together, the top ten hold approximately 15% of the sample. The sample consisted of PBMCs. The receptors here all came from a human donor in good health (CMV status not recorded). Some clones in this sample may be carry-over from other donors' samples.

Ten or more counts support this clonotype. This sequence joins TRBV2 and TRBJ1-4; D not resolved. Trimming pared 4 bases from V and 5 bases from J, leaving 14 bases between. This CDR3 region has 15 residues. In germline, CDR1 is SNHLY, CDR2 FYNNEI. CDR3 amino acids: CASSVRLLLNEKLFF. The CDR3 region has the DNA TGTGCCAGCAGTGTTAGACTTCTTTTGAATGAAAAACTGTTTTTT.

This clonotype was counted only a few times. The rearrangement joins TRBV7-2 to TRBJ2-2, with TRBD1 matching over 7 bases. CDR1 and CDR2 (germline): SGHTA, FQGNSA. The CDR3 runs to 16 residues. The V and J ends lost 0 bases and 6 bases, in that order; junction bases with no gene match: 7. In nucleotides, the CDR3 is TGTGCCAGCAGCTTAGCAGGGACCCAGGGGGCCGGGGAGCTGTTTTTT. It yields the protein CASSLAGTQGAGELFF. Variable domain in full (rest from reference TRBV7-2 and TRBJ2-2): GAGVSQSPSNKVTEKGKDVELRCDPISGHTALYWYRQSLGQGLEFLIYFQGNSAPDKSGLPSDRFSAERTGGSVSTLTIQRTQQEDSAVYLCASSLAGTQGAGELFFGEGSRLTVL.

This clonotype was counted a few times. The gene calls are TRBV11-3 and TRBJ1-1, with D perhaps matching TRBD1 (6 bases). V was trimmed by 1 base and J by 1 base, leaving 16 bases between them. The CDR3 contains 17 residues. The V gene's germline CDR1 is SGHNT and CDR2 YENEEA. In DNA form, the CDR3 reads TGTGCCAGCAGCTTAGTCAGGCAGGGGAGCAGGAACACTGAAGCTTTCTTT. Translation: CASSLVRQGSRNTEAFF.

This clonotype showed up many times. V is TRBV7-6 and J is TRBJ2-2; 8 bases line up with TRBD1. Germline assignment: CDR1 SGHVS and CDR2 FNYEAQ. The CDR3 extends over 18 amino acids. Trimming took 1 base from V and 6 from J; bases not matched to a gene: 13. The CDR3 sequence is CASSLDRVTGVQAGELFF. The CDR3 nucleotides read TGTGCCAGCAGCTTAGACCGCGTGACAGGGGTTCAGGCCGGGGAGCTGTTTTTT.

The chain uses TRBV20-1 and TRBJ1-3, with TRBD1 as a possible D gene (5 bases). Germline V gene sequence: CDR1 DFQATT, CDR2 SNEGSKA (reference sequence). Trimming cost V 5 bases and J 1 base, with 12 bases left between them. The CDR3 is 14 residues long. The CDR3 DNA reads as TGCAGTGCTGAAACAGGCCCTTCTGGAAACACCATATATTTT. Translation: CSAETGPSGNTIYF.

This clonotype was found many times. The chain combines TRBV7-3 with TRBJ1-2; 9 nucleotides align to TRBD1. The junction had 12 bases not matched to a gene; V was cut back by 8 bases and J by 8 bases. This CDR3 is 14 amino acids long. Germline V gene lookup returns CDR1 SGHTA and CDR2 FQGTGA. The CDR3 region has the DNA TGTGCCAGCGGAGAAGGGACAGGGCTGGGCGGCTACACCTTC. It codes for CASGEGTGLGGYTF.